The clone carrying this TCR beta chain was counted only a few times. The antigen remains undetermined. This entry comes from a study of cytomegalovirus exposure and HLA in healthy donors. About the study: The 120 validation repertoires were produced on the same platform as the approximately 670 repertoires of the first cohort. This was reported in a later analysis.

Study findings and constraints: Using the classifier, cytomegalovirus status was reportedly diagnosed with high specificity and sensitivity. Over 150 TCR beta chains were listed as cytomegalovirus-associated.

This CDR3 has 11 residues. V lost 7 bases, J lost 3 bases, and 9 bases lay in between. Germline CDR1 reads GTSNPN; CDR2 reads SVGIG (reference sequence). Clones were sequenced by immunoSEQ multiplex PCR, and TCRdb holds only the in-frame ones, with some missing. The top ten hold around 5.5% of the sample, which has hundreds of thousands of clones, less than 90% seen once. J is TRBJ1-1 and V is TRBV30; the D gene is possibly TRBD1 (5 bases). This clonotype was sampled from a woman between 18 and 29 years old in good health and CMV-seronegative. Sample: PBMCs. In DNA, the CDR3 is TGTGCCTCCCTAGGGGACACTGAAGCTTTCTTT. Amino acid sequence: CASLGDTEAFF.